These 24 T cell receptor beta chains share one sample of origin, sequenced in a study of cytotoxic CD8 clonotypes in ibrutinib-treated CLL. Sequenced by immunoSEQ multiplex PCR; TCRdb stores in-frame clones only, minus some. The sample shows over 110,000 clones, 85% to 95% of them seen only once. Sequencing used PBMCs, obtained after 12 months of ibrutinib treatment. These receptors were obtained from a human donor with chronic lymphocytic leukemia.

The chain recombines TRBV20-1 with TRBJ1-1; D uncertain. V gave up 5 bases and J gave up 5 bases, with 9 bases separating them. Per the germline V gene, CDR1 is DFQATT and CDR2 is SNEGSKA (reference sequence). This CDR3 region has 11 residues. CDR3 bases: TGCAGTGCTTGGTTCGGAACTGAAGCTTTCTTT. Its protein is CSAWFGTEAFF.

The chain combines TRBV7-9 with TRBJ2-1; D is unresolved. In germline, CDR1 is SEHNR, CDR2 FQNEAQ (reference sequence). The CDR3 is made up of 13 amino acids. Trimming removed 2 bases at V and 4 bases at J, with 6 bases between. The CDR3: CASSLRAYNEQFF. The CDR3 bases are TGTGCCAGCAGCTTACGGGCGTACAATGAGCAGTTCTTC.

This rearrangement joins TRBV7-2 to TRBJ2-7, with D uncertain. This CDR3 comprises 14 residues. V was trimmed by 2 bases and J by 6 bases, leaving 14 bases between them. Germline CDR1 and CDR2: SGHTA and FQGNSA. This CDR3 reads CASSLTPVPFEQYF. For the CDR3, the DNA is TGTGCCAGCAGCTTAACCCCAGTACCGTTCGAGCAGTACTTC.

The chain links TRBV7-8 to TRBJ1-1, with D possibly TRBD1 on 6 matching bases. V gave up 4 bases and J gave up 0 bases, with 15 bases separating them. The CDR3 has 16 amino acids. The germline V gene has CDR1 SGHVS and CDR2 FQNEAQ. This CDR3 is CASSSGTTTMNTEAFF. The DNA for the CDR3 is TGTGCCAGCAGCTCCGGGACAACCACAATGAACACTGAAGCTTTCTTT.

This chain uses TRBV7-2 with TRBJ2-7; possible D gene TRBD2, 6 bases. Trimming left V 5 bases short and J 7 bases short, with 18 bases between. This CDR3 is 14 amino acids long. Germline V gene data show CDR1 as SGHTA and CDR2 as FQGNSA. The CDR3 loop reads CASSPPPGVGEQYF. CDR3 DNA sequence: TGTGCCAGCAGCCCCCCACCGGGGGTGGGAGAGCAGTACTTC.

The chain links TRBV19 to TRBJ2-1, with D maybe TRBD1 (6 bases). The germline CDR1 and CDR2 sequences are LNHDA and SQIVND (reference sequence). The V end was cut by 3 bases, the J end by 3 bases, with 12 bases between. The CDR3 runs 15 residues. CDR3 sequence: CASSIQGPIYNEQFF. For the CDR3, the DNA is TGTGCCAGTAGTATTCAGGGGCCCATCTACAATGAGCAGTTCTTC.

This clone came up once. The chain's CDR3 is CASSTKAYEQYF. Here the CDR3 DNA reads TGTGCCAGCAGTACCAAGGCCTACGAGCAGTACTTC. The chain employs TRBV27 and TRBJ2-7; no clear D gene. V was shortened by 5 bases and J by 2 bases, with 7 bases between the two germline ends. This CDR3 spans 12 amino acids. The V gene's germline CDR1 is MNHEY and CDR2 SMNVEV (reference sequence).

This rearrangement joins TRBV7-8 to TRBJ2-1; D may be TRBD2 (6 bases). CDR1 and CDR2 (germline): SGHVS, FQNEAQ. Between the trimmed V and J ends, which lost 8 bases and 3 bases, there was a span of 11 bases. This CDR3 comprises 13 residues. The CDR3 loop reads CASRDSYYNEQFF. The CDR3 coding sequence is TGTGCCAGCCGGGACTCATACTACAATGAGCAGTTCTTC.

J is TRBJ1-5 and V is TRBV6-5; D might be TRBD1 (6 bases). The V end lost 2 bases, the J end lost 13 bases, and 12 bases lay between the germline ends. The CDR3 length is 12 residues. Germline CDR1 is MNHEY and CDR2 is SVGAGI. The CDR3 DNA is TGTGCCAGCAGTTACGTTCCAGGACAGCAGCATTTT. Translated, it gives CASSYVPGQQHF.

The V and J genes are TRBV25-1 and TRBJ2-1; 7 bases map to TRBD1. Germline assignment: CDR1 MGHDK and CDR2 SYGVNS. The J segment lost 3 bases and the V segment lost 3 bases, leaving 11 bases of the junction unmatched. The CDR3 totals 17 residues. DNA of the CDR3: TGTGCCAGCAGTGACCTTTCCAGGGGGAGATTCTACAATGAGCAGTTCTTC. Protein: CASSDLSRGRFYNEQFF.

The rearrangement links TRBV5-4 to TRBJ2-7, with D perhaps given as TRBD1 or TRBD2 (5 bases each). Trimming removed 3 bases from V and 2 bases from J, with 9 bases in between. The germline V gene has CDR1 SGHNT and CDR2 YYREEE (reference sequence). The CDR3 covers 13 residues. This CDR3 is CASSWDAAYEQYF. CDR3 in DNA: TGTGCCAGCAGCTGGGACGCCGCCTACGAGCAGTACTTC.

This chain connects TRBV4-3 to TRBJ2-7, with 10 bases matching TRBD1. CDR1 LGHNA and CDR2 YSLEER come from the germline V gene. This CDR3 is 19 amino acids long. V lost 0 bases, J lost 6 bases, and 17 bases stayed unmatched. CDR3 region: CASSQDTLRDRGRESEQYF. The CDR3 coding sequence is TGCGCCAGCAGCCAAGATACCCTAAGAGACAGGGGGCGGGAGTCCGAGCAGTACTTC.

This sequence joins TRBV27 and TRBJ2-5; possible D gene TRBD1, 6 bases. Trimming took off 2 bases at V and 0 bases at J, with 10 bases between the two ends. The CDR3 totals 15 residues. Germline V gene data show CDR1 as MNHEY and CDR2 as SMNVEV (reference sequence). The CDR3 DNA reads TGTGCCAGCAGTTTACGTGGGGACAACCAAGAGACCCAGTACTTC. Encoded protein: CASSLRGDNQETQYF.

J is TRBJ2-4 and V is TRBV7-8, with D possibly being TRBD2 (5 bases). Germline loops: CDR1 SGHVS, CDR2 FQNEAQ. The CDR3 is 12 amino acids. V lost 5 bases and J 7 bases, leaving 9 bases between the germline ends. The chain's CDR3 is CASSRESNIQYF. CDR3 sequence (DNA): TGTGCCAGCAGCAGGGAGTCCAACATTCAGTACTTC.

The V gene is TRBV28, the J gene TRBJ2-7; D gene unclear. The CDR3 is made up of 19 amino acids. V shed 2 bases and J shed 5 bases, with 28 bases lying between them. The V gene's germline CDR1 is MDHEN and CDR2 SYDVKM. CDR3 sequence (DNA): TGTGCCAGCAGTTTAGGCTGGGGTATCTGGCACAGCCCGGACGACGAGCAGTACTTC. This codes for CASSLGWGIWHSPDDEQYF.

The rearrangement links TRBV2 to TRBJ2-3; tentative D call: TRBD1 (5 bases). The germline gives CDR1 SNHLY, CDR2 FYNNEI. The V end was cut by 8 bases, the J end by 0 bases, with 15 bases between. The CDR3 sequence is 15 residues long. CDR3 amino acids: CASSTVTPSTDTQYF. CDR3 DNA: TGTGCCAGCTCGACAGTCACACCTAGCACAGATACGCAGTATTTT.

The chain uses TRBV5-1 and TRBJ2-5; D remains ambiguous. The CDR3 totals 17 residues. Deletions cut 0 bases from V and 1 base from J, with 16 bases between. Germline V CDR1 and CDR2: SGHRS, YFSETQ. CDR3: CASSLEVFAELQETQYF. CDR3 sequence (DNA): TGCGCCAGCAGCTTGGAAGTTTTTGCGGAGCTCCAAGAGACCCAGTACTTC.

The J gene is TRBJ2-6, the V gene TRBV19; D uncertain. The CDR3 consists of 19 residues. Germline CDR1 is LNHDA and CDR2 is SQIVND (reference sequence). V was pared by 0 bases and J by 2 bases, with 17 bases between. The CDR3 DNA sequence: TGTGCCAGTAGTATAGATTTCGGCCTCGGCAGCCCTGGGGCCAACGTCCTGACTTTC. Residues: CASSIDFGLGSPGANVLTF.

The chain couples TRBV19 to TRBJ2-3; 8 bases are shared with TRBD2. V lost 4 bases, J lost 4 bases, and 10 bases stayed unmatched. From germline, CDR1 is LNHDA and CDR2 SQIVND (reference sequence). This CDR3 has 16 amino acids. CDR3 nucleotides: TGTGCCAGTAGTAGTAGCGGGAACGGAGTCGCAGATACGCAGTATTTT. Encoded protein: CASSSSGNGVADTQYF.

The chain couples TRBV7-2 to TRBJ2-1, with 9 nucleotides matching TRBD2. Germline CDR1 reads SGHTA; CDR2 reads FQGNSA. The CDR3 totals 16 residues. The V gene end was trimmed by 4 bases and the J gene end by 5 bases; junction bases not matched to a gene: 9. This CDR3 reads CASSSRTSALHNEQFF. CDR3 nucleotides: TGTGCCAGCAGCTCCCGGACTAGCGCATTGCACAATGAGCAGTTCTTC.

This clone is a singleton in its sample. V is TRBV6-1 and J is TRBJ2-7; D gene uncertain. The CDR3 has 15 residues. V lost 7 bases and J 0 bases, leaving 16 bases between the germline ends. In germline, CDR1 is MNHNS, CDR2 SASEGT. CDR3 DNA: TGTGCCAGCACCCCCCGACGAGGATCCTCCTACGAGCAGTACTTC. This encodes CASTPRRGSSYEQYF.

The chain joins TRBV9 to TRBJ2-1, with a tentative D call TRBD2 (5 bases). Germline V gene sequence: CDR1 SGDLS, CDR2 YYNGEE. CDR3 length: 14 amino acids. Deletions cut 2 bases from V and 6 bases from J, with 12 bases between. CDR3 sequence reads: CASSVFLRGNEQFF. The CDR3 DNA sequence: TGTGCCAGCAGCGTTTTCCTTCGGGGCAATGAGCAGTTCTTC.

The CDR3, as DNA: TGTGCCAGCAGCCTAGTGGATACGCAGTATTTT. This sequence encodes CASSLVDTQYF. The chain couples TRBV11-3 to TRBJ2-3; no clear D. Trimming pared 5 bases from V and 6 bases from J, leaving 6 bases between. The germline V gene has CDR1 SGHNT and CDR2 YENEEA. The CDR3 is 11 residues long.

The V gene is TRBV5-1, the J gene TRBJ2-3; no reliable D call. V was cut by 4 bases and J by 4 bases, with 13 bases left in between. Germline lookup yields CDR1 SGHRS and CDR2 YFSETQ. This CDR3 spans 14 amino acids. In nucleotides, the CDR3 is TGCGCCAGCAGCCCTCTAGGAGTTTCAGATACGCAGTATTTT. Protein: CASSPLGVSDTQYF.